The clone carrying this T cell receptor beta chain was recorded at least ten times. The antigen is not known. The sample originates from a study of blood T cells in healthy people across ages. In terms of origin and age, donors were healthy Caucasian individuals from Russia aged about 6 to 100. Trimming pared 6 bases from V and 4 bases from J, leaving 3 bases between. This CDR3 has 10 amino acids. Germline loops: CDR1 MNHEY, CDR2 SVGEGT. Sample-barcoded 5' priming and a J-beta primer mix drove a second PCR of 7 to 11 cycles. TCRdb recomputed calls from the 5' RACE reads with MiXCR, one row per CDR3 protein. Counted here are approximately 680,000 distinct CDR3 sequences, approximately 31% occurring once; the ten biggest clones make up approximately 15%. Broader study findings: Long-lived donors had more naive CD4+ cells and higher diversity than aged donors.

This chain uses TRBV6-2 or TRBV6-3 with TRBJ1-2, with unresolved D. Sequenced input: blood. The TCR was taken from a woman older than 75 in good health. CDR3 protein: CASRLYGYTF. The CDR3 DNA reads as TGTGCCAGCAGGCTCTATGGCTACACCTTC.